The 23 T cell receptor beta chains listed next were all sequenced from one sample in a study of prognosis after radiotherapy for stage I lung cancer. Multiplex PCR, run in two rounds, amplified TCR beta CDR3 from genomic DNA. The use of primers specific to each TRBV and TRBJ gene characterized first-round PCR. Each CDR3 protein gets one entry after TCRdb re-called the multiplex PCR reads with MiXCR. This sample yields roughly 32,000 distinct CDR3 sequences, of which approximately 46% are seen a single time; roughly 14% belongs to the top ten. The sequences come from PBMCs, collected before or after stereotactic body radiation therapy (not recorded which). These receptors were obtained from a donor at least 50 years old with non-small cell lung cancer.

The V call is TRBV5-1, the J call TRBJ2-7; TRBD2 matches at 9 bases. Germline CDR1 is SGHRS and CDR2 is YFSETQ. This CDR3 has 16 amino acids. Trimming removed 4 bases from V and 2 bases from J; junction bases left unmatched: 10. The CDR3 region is CASSPVTSGVPYEQYF. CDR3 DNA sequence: TGCGCCAGCAGCCCTGTGACTAGCGGAGTTCCCTACGAGCAGTACTTC.

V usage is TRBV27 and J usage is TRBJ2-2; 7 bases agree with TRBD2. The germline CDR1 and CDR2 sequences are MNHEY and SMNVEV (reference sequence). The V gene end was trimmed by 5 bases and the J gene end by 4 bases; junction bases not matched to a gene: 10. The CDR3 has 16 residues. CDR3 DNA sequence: TGTGCCAGCAGTAGCCACCTAGCGGAGACCACCGGGGAGCTGTTTTTT. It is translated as CASSSHLAETTGELFF.

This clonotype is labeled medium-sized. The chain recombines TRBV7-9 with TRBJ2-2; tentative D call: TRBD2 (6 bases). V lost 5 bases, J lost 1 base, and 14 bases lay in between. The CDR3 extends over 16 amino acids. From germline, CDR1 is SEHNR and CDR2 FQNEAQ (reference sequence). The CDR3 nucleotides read TGTGCCAGCAGCCGACGCGGGACCAAGAACACCGGGGAGCTGTTTTTT. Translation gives CASSRRGTKNTGELFF.

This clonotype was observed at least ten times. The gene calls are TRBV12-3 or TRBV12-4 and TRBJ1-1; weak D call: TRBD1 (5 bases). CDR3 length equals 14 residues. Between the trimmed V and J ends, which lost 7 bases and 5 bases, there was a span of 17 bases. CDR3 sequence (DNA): TGTGCCAGCACTATAACCACGGGGGGAACTGAAGCTTTCTTT. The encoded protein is CASTITTGGTEAFF.

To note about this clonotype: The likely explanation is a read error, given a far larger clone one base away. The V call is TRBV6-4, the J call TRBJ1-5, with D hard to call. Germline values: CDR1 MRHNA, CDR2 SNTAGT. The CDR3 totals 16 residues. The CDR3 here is CASSEFLPGSNRPQHF. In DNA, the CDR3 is TGTGCCAGCAGTGAATTCCTCCCGGGAAGCAATCGGCCCCAGCATTTT.

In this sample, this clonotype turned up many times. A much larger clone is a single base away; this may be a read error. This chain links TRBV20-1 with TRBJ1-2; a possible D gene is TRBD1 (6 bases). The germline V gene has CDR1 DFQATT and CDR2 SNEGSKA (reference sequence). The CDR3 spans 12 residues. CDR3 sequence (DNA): TGCAGTGCTAGTCACAGGGCCTATGGCTGCACCTTC. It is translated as CSASHRAYGCTF.

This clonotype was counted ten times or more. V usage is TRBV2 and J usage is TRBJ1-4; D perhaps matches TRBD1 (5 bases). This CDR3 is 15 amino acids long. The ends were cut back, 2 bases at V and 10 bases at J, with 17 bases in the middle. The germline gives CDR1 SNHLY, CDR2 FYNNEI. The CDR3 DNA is TGTGCCAGCAGTGAACAGAGAACATCGCAGGGAAAACTGTTTTTT. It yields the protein CASSEQRTSQGKLFF.

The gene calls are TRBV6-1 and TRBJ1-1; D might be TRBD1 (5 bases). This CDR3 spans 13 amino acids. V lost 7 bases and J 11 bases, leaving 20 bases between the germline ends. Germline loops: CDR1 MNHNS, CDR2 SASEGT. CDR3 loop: CASTPGHAGKAFF. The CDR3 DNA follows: TGTGCCAGCACCCCCGGACATGCCGGAAAGGCTTTCTTT.

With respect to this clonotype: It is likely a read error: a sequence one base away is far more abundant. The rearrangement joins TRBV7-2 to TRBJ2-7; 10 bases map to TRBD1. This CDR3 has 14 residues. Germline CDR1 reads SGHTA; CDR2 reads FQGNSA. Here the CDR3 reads CASSPGQGIYDQYF. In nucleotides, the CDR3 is TGTGCCAGCAGCCCGGGACAGGGGATTTACGATCAGTACTTC.

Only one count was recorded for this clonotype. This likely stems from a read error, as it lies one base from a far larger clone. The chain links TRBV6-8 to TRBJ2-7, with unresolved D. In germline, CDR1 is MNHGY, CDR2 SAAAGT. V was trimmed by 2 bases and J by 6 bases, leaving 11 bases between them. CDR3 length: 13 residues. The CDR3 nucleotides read TGTGCCAGCAGTTACGCCATGGTTTCCGAGCAGTACTTC. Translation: CASSYAMVSEQYF.

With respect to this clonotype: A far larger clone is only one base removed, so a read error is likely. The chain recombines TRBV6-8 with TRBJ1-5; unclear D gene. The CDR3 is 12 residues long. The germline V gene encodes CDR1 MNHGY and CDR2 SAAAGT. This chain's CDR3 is CASRYPRQPHHF. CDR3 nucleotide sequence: TGTGCCAGCAGGTACCCGCGGCAGCCCCACCATTTT.

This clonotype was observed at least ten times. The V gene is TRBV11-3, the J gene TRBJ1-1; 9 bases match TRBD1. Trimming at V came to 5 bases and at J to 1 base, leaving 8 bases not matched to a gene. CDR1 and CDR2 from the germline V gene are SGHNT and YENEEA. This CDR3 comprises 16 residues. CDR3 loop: CASSQTGGSSNTEAFF. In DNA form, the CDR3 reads TGTGCCAGCAGCCAGACAGGGGGAAGTTCGAACACTGAAGCTTTCTTT.

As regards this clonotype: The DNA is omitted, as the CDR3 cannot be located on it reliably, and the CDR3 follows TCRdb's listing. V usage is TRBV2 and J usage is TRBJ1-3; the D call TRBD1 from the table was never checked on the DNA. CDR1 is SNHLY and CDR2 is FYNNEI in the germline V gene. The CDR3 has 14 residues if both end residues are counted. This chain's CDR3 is CASIPWGHGNTTYF.

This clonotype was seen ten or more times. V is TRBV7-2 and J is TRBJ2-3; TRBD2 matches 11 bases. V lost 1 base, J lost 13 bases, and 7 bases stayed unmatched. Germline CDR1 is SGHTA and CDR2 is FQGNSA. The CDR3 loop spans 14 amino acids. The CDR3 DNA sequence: TGTGCCAGCAGCTTAGAGAGGACTAGCGGGCGGAAGTATTTT. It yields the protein CASSLERTSGRKYF.

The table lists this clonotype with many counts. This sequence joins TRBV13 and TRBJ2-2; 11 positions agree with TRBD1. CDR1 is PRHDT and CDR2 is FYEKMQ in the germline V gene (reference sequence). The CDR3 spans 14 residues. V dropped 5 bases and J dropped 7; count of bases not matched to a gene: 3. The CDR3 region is CASSRTGGVGELFF. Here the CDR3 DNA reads TGTGCCAGCAGCCGGACAGGGGGCGTCGGGGAGCTGTTTTTT.

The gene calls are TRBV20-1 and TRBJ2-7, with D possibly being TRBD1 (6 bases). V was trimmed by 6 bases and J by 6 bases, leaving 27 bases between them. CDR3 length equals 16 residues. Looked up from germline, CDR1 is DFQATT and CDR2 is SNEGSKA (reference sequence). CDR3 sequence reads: CSAPLTSTGFIPEQYF. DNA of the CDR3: TGCAGTGCGCCGCTGACCTCCACAGGGTTTATACCCGAGCAGTACTTC.

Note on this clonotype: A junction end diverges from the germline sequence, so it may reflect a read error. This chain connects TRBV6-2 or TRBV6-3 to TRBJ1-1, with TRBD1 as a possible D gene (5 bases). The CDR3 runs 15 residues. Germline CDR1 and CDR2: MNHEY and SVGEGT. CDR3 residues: CSSILLPGGSTEAFF. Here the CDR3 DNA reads TGTTCCAGCATTCTACTACCCGGGGGTTCCACTGAAGCTTTCTTT.

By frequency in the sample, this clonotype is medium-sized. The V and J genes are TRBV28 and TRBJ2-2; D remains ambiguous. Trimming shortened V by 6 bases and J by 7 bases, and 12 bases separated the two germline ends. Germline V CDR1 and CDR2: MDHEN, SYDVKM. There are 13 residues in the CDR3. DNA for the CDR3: TGTGCCAGCAGCCGTTGGACCGACGGGGAGCTGTTTTTT. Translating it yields CASSRWTDGELFF.

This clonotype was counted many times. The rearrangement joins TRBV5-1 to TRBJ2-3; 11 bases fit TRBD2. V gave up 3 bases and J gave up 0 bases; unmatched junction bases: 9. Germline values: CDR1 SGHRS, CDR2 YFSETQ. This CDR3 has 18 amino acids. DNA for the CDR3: TGCGCCAGCAGCTGGCCTCCGGGACTAGCGGTGAGCACAGATACGCAGTATTTT. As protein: CASSWPPGLAVSTDTQYF.

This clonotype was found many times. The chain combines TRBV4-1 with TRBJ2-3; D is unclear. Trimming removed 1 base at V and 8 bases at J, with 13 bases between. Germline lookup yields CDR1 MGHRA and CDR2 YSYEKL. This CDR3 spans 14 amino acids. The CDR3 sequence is CASSQGLPLRTQYF. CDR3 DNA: TGCGCCAGCAGCCAAGGGCTCCCGCTCCGTACGCAGTATTTT.

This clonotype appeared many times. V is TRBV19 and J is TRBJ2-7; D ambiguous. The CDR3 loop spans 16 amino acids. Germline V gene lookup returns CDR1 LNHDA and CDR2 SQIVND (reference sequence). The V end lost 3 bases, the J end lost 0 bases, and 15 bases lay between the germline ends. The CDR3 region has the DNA TGTGCCAGTAGTATGGGTGGCACCTTGTACTCCTACGAGCAGTACTTC. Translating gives CASSMGGTLYSYEQYF.

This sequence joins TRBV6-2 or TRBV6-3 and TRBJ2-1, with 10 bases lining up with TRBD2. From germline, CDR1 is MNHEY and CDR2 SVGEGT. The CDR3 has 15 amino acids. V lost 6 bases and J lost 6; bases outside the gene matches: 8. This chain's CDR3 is CASSAPGLASNEQFF. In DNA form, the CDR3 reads TGTGCCAGCAGCGCGCCGGGACTAGCGTCCAATGAGCAGTTCTTC.

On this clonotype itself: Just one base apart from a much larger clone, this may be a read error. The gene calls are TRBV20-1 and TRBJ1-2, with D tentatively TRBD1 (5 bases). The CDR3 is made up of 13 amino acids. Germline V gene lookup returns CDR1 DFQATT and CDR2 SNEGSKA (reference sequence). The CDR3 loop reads CSATTGTDYGSTF. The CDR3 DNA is TGCAGTGCTACGACGGGGACGGACTATGGCTCCACCTTC.